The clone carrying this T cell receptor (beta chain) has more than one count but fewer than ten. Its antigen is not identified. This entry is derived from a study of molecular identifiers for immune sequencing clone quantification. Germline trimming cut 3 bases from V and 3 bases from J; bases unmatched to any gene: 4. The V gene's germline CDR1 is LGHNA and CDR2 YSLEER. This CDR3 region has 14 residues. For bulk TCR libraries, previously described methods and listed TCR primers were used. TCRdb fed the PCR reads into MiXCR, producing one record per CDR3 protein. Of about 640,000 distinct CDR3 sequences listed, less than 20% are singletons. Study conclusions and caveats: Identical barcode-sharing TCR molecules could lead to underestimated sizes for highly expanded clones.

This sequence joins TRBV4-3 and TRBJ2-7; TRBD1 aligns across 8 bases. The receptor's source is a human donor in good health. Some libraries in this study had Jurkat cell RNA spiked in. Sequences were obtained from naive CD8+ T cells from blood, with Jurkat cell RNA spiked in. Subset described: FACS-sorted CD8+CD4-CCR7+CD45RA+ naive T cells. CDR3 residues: CASSHRGQGYEQYF. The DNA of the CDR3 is TGCGCCAGCAGCCACCGCGGACAGGGCTACGAGCAGTACTTC.